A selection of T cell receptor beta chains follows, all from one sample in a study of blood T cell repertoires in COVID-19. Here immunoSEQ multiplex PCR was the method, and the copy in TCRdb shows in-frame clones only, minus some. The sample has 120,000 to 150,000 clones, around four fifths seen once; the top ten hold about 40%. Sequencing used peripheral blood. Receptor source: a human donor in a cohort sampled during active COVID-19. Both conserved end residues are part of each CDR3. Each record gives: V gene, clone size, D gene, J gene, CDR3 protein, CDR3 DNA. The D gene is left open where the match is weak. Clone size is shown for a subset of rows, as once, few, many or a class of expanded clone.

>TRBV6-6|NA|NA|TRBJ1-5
CASSISNQPQHF
TGTGCCAGCAGCATTAGCAATCAGCCCCAGCATTTT
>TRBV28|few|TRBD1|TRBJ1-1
CASSSQDRFEAFF
TGTGCCAGCAGTTCCCAGGACAGGTTTGAAGCTTTCTTT
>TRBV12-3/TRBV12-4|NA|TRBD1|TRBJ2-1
CASSLGTGDVQFF
TGTGCCAGCAGTTTAGGGACAGGGGATGTACAGTTCTTC
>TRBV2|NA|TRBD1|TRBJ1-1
CASSPDRDTEAFF
TGTGCCAGCAGTCCGGACAGGGACACTGAAGCTTTCTTT
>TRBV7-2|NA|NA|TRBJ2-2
CASSRDSTGELFF
TGTGCCAGCAGCCGGGACTCTACCGGGGAGCTGTTTTTT
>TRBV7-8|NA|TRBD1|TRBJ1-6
CASSFHRDRNSPLHF
TGTGCCAGCAGCTTTCACCGGGACAGGAATTCACCCCTCCACTTT
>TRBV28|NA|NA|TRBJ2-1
CASSIMTEQFF
TGTGCCAGCAGTATCATGACAGAGCAGTTCTTC
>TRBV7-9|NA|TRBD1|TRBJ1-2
CASSLETGFNGYTF
TGTGCCAGCAGCTTAGAGACAGGGTTCAATGGCTACACCTTC
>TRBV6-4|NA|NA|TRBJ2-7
CASSDRRGREQYF
TGTGCCAGCAGTGACAGGCGGGGCAGGGAGCAGTACTTC
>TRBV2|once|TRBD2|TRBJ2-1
CASNLAGGPEQFF
TGTGCCAGCAACCTAGCGGGGGGCCCCGAGCAGTTCTTC
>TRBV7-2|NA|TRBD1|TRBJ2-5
CASSQQTGGGETQYF
TGTGCCAGCAGCCAACAGACAGGGGGCGGAGAGACCCAGTACTTC
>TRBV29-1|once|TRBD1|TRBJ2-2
CSVEGTRDRGDTGELFF
TGCAGCGTTGAAGGGACTAGGGACAGGGGCGACACCGGGGAGCTGTTTTTT
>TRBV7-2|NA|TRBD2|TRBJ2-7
CASSWGLAGRGPGAYEQYF
TGTGCCAGCAGCTGGGGACTAGCGGGGAGGGGCCCGGGAGCCTACGAGCAGTACTTC
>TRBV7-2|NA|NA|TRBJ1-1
CASSLGHSNTEAFF
TGTGCCAGCAGCTTAGGACACTCGAACACTGAAGCTTTCTTT
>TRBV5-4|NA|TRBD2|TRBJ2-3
CASSLARSGGDTQYF
TGTGCCAGCAGCCTCGCGAGGAGCGGGGGGGATACGCAGTATTTT
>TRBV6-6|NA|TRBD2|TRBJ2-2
CASRRTGTSGNTGELFF
TGTGCCAGCAGACGAACCGGGACTAGCGGGAACACCGGGGAGCTGTTTTTT
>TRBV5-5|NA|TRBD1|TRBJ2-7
CASSQGQGAYEQYF
TGTGCCAGCAGTCAGGGACAGGGAGCCTACGAGCAGTACTTC
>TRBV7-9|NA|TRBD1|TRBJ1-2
CASSPTGGNYGYTF
TGTGCCAGCAGCCCGACAGGGGGCAACTATGGCTACACCTTC
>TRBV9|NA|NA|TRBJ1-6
CASSVGANSPLHF
TGTGCCAGCAGCGTAGGTGCGAATTCACCCCTCCACTTT
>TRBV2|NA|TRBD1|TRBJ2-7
CASSQGAYEQYF
TGTGCCAGCAGTCAGGGGGCCTACGAGCAGTACTTC
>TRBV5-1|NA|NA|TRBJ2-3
CASSSGRGSTDTQYF
TGCGCCAGCAGCAGCGGACGGGGGAGCACAGATACGCAGTATTTT
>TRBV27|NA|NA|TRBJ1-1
CATWTVGTEAFF
TGTGCCACCTGGACAGTGGGCACTGAAGCTTTCTTT
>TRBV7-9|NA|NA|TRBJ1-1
CASNPGARGASAEAFF
TGTGCCAGCAACCCGGGGGCCCGGGGGGCAAGCGCTGAAGCTTTCTTT
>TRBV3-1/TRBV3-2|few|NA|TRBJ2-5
CASSQEIDSQETQYF
TGTGCCAGCAGCCAAGAAATCGACAGTCAAGAGACCCAGTACTTC
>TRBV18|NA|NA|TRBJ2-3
CASSPYTDTQYF
TGTGCCAGCTCACCCTACACAGATACGCAGTATTTT
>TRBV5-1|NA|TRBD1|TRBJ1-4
CASSLRPGQGEEKLFF
TGCGCCAGCAGCTTGCGTCCGGGACAGGGAGAAGAAAAACTGTTTTTT
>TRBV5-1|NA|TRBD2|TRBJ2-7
CASSSYPSGGKSYEQYF
TGCGCCAGCAGCTCGTACCCTAGCGGGGGGAAATCCTACGAGCAGTACTTC
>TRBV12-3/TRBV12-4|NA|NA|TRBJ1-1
CASSFSRVAEAFF
TGTGCCAGCAGTTTCAGCAGGGTCGCTGAAGCTTTCTTT
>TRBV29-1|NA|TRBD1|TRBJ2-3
CSVGQGTDTQYF
TGCAGCGTTGGACAGGGAACAGATACGCAGTATTTT